These 28 T cell receptor beta chains share one sample of origin, sequenced in a study of T-cell memory formation after mild COVID-19. TCRdb reprocessed the 5' RACE reads with MiXCR, giving one entry per CDR3 protein. The table records around 150,000 distinct CDR3 sequences, roughly 10% of them present only once. The specimen was PBMCs or a T cell subset sorted from them (not recorded which). The receptor set was obtained from a man younger than 30 who had mild COVID-19 (a few samples of this study predate the infection). Cell type and time point are not known.

The rearrangement links TRBV19 to TRBJ1-1; the D gene is possibly TRBD1 (5 bases). The CDR3 extends over 15 amino acids. V lost 7 bases to trimming and J lost 0 bases, with 15 bases between them. The germline CDR1 and CDR2 sequences are LNHDA and SQIVND (reference sequence). The CDR3 DNA follows: TGTGCCAGTAATCCAGGGCTTGGGATGAACACTGAAGCTTTCTTT. Protein: CASNPGLGMNTEAFF.

There are a few counts of this clonotype. The chain recombines TRBV20-1 with TRBJ1-1; D gene uncertain. Germline V gene data show CDR1 as DFQATT and CDR2 as SNEGSKA (reference sequence). This CDR3 has 12 residues. Trimming removed 6 bases from V and 1 base from J, with 9 bases in between. Here the CDR3 DNA reads TGCAGTGCGCTGAACGAGAACACTGAAGCTTTCTTT. This encodes CSALNENTEAFF.

The chain recombines TRBV7-9 with TRBJ2-5, with a tentative D call TRBD1 (6 bases). CDR3 length: 17 amino acids. Germline values: CDR1 SEHNR, CDR2 FQNEAQ (reference sequence). V dropped 5 bases and J dropped 3 bases, with 22 bases sitting between them. This CDR3 reads CASSPKKGQLREETQYF. For the CDR3, the DNA is TGTGCCAGCAGCCCTAAAAAGGGACAACTCCGCGAAGAGACCCAGTACTTC.

The gene calls are TRBV7-4 and TRBJ1-3; D is unclear. CDR3 length: 16 residues. Germline V gene lookup returns CDR1 SGHVT and CDR2 SQSDAQ. V was pared by 2 bases and J by 4 bases, with 15 bases between. This CDR3 reads CASSLFPAFSGNTIYF. Written as DNA, the CDR3 is TGTGCCAGCAGCTTATTTCCCGCCTTCTCGGGAAACACCATATATTTT.

This sequence joins TRBV7-9 and TRBJ2-7; D might be TRBD1 (5 bases). Germline lookup yields CDR1 SEHNR and CDR2 FQNEAQ (reference sequence). The V end lost 6 bases, the J end lost 0 bases, and 18 bases lay between the germline ends. CDR3 size: 16 residues. CDR3 sequence: CASSGMRGADSYEQYV. For the CDR3, the DNA is TGTGCCAGCAGTGGTATGCGTGGGGCGGACTCCTACGAGCAGTACGTC.

As to this clonotype: The conserved closing phenylalanine or tryptophan is absent in this CDR3, likely reflecting a read error. This chain connects TRBV23-1 to TRBJ2-5, with 8 bases identical to TRBD1. TRBV23-1 is annotated as an ORF whose role is uncertain. This CDR3 contains 15 residues. Trimming took 2 bases from V and 6 from J; bases not matched to a gene: 8. CDR3 nucleotide sequence: TGCGCCAGCAGTCAACCGGACAGGGTCGCCAAGACCCAGTACTTA. This sequence encodes CASSQPDRVAKTQYL.

The rearrangement links TRBV6-5 to TRBJ2-3; tentative D call: TRBD2 (6 bases). CDR3 length: 15 amino acids. Trimming shortened V by 2 bases and J by 1 base, and 10 bases separated the two germline ends. Germline V gene data show CDR1 as MNHEY and CDR2 as SVGAGI. CDR3 protein: CASSYGWGGTDTQYF. The DNA of the CDR3 is TGTGCCAGCAGTTACGGATGGGGGGGCACAGATACGCAGTATTTT.

This clonotype has a count of ten or more. The chain links TRBV7-9 to TRBJ2-1; TRBD2 agrees at 8 bases. The V segment lost 1 base and the J segment 4 bases; nucleotides outside the gene matches: 6. The CDR3 runs to 16 residues. In germline, CDR1 is SEHNR, CDR2 FQNEAQ (reference sequence). The CDR3 DNA follows: TGTGCCAGCAGCTTAGGCGCTAGCGGGTCATACAATGAGCAGTTCTTC. It translates to CASSLGASGSYNEQFF.

In this sample, this clonotype turned up a few times. This chain uses TRBV10-3 with TRBJ2-2, with D possibly matching TRBD2 (6 bases). Deletions cut 7 bases from V and 7 bases from J, with 16 bases between. Germline-derived CDR1 and CDR2 are ENHRY and SYGVKD. The CDR3 is 14 amino acids. The CDR3 DNA reads as TGTGCCATCAAAAGAACGGGGGAGGACGGGGAGCTGTTTTTT. It yields the protein CAIKRTGEDGELFF.

This clonotype occurred once. This chain joins TRBV20-1 and TRBJ1-1; no reliable D call. Between the trimmed V and J ends, which lost 1 base and 0 bases, there was a span of 9 bases. The CDR3 contains 14 residues. Germline loops: CDR1 DFQATT, CDR2 SNEGSKA (reference sequence). Here the CDR3 reads CSARVVGLNTEAFF. The CDR3 nucleotides read TGCAGTGCTAGAGTGGTCGGGCTGAACACTGAAGCTTTCTTT.

This clonotype was recorded many times. The chain combines TRBV6-6 with TRBJ2-1, with D unresolved. The CDR3 has 11 amino acids. The germline V and J ends were trimmed by 6 bases and 8 bases, with 8 bases remaining between them. Germline V gene data show CDR1 as MNHNY and CDR2 as SVGAGI (reference sequence). CDR3 in amino acids: CASSSKDEQFF. The CDR3 DNA reads TGTGCCAGCAGCTCCAAAGATGAGCAGTTCTTC.

DNA for the CDR3: TGTGCCAGCTCACCCCGGGCAGGGGTGGTTGAAGCTTTCTTT. The encoded protein is CASSPRAGVVEAFF. The chain joins TRBV18 to TRBJ1-1; the D gene is possibly TRBD1 (6 bases). Germline CDR1 is KGHSH and CDR2 is LQKENI. The CDR3 extends over 14 amino acids. V lost 3 bases, J lost 7 bases, and 15 bases lay in between.

This clonotype was seen a handful of times. This chain uses TRBV5-4 with TRBJ2-7; 11 bases align to TRBD1. V lost 4 bases to trimming and J lost 7 bases; unmatched junction nucleotides: 7. From germline, CDR1 is SGHNT and CDR2 YYREEE (reference sequence). The CDR3 spans 14 residues. CDR3 protein: CASSPGTGGKEQYF. The CDR3 DNA reads TGTGCCAGCAGCCCTGGGACAGGGGGGAAGGAGCAGTACTTC. Looking up the rest from reference TRBV5-4 and TRBJ2-7 gives the full variable domain: ETGVTQSPTHLIKTRGQQVTLRCSSQSGHNTVSWYQQALGQGPQFIFQYYREEENGRGNFPPRFSGLQFPNYSSELNVNALELDDSALYLCASSPGTGGKEQYFGPGTRLTVT.

V is TRBV2 and J is TRBJ1-2, with D unresolved. Trimming left V 7 bases short and J 6 bases short, with 15 bases between. This CDR3 region has 13 residues. The germline CDR1 and CDR2 sequences are SNHLY and FYNNEI. The CDR3 reads CASILQWRNGYTF. The CDR3 DNA is TGTGCCAGCATATTACAGTGGCGGAATGGCTACACCTTC.

This clonotype was counted ten times or more. The conserved phenylalanine or tryptophan is not found at the CDR3 terminus, so this likely reflects a read error. It is unclear where the CDR3 begins or ends on the DNA, so no DNA is shown, and the CDR3 is as TCRdb lists it. V gene TRBV29-1 combines with J gene TRBJ1-2; the table's D call TRBD1 went unverified against the DNA. Looked up from germline, CDR1 is SQVTM and CDR2 is ANQGSEA. The CDR3 sequence runs 9 residues, both termini included. CDR3 sequence: CSAEVAGAV.

The chain combines TRBV10-3 with TRBJ2-3; D not resolved. V was clipped by 7 bases and J by 2 bases, with 10 bases between them. The CDR3 is 13 amino acids. CDR1 and CDR2 (germline): ENHRY, SYGVKD. CDR3 amino acids: CAIINASTDTQYF. CDR3 DNA: TGTGCCATCATTAACGCTTCCACAGATACGCAGTATTTT.

V usage is TRBV20-1 and J usage is TRBJ2-2; no clear D. Germline V CDR1 and CDR2: DFQATT, SNEGSKA (reference sequence). The CDR3 spans 13 residues. V lost 6 bases and J lost 1, with 9 bases in between. CDR3 in amino acids: CSAPGLNTGELFF. The CDR3 coding sequence is TGCAGTGCCCCCGGGCTGAACACCGGGGAGCTGTTTTTT.

This clonotype has a handful of counts. The gene calls are TRBV2 and TRBJ1-2, with D unresolved. This CDR3 has 13 residues. From germline, CDR1 is SNHLY and CDR2 FYNNEI. Trimming cost V 2 bases and J 5 bases, with 9 bases left between them. DNA for the CDR3: TGTGCCAGCAGTGAAATGGCGCTTTATGGCTACACCTTC. It translates to CASSEMALYGYTF.

A few counts support this clonotype. The chain uses TRBV30 and TRBJ2-7; D remains unclear. From germline, CDR1 is GTSNPN and CDR2 SVGIG (reference sequence). This CDR3 is 11 amino acids long. V lost 2 bases to trimming and J lost 4 bases, with 6 bases between them. The CDR3 is CAWSLEYEQYF. The CDR3 DNA follows: TGTGCCTGGAGTTTGGAGTACGAGCAGTACTTC.

The chain is built from TRBV7-6 and TRBJ1-6, with unresolved D. The CDR3 is 13 residues long. V was pared by 3 bases and J by 7 bases, with 7 bases between. CDR1 and CDR2 (germline): SGHVS, FNYEAQ. CDR3 coding DNA: TGTGCCAGCAGCTTGGGCAAAAATTCACCCCTCCACTTT. Its translation is CASSLGKNSPLHF.

The sample holds many counts of this clonotype. This sequence joins TRBV7-8 and TRBJ1-2; the D is unclear. Germline CDR1 is SGHVS and CDR2 is FQNEAQ. Trimming removed 0 bases from V and 4 bases from J, with 18 bases in between. The CDR3 contains 17 residues. The CDR3 is CASSLAQRPTRTYGYTF. In nucleotides, the CDR3 is TGTGCCAGCAGCTTAGCCCAACGGCCCACAAGGACCTATGGCTACACCTTC.

The rearrangement joins TRBV7-3 to TRBJ2-3; 11 bases match TRBD2. V gave up 2 bases and J gave up 0 bases; unmatched junction bases: 7. The CDR3 runs to 18 residues. From germline, CDR1 is SGHTA and CDR2 FQGTGA. CDR3 amino acids: CASSLWASGGTSTDTQYF. CDR3 DNA: TGTGCCAGCAGCTTATGGGCTAGCGGGGGGACTAGCACAGATACGCAGTATTTT.

DNA for the CDR3: TGTGCCAGCAGCTTATGGATAGGGAATCAGCCCCAGCATTTT. It translates to CASSLWIGNQPQHF. V and J are TRBV7-2 and TRBJ1-5; D unclear. The CDR3 covers 14 residues. Trimming stripped 2 bases from V and 4 bases from J, with 9 bases between. Germline-derived CDR1 and CDR2 are SGHTA and FQGNSA.

This clonotype was found a few times. The rearrangement joins TRBV2 to TRBJ1-5; 8 bases fit TRBD1. Germline trimming cut 5 bases from V and 4 bases from J; bases unmatched to any gene: 7. This CDR3 has 15 residues. Germline V gives CDR1 SNHLY, CDR2 FYNNEI. The CDR3 DNA follows: TGTGCCAGCAGTCACAGGACAGGGTTAAATCAGCCCCAGCATTTT. It is translated as CASSHRTGLNQPQHF.

This clonotype was counted a few times. The chain links TRBV6-5 to TRBJ2-4; D gene unclear. Germline-derived CDR1 and CDR2 are MNHEY and SVGAGI. The CDR3 totals 13 residues. Between the trimmed V and J ends, which lost 1 base and 5 bases, there was a span of 6 bases. DNA for the CDR3: TGTGCCAGCAGTTACTTAAGGGAAAACATTCAGTACTTC. Its translation is CASSYLRENIQYF.

Note on this clonotype: One end of the junction is discordant with germline, which a read error may explain. The chain uses TRBV7-2 and TRBJ2-5; the match to TRBD1 covers 7 bases. The CDR3 consists of 16 residues. From germline, CDR1 is SGHTA and CDR2 FQGNSA. CDR3: CASSLVRGQLQETQYF. The CDR3 nucleotides are TGTGCCAGCAGCTTAGTTCGGGGACAGTTACAAGAGACACAGTACTTC.

This clonotype was observed at least ten times. The genes are TRBV28 and TRBJ1-1; 7 bases map to TRBD1. CDR3 size: 17 residues. Looked up from germline, CDR1 is MDHEN and CDR2 is SYDVKM. With V trimmed by 2 bases and J by 9 bases, 18 bases remained unmatched. The CDR3 is CASSLDRVIGPSEKAFF. The CDR3, as DNA: TGTGCCAGCAGTTTAGACAGGGTTATCGGACCATCTGAAAAAGCTTTCTTT.

The chain carries TRBV9 and TRBJ2-5; 9 nucleotides align to TRBD1. The CDR3 is 13 amino acids. Germline CDR1 SGDLS, CDR2 YYNGEE. The V segment lost 3 bases and the J segment 4 bases; nucleotides outside the gene matches: 1. The CDR3 DNA follows: TGTGCCAGCAGCGAGGGACAGGGAGAGACCCAGTACTTC. This encodes CASSEGQGETQYF.